Shown below are 14 T cell receptor beta chains from a single sample sequenced in a study of post-analysis software for immune sequencing data. Libraries were made from TCR beta cDNA, and they carried unique molecular identifiers. TCRdb reprocessed the PCR reads via MiXCR and lists one record per CDR3 protein. The data show about half a million distinct CDR3 sequences, around 40% seen once. No antigen is known for these receptors. Overall study findings and caveats: Patients had higher frequencies than controls of five TRBV segments, including TRBV5-6, TRBV5-1 and TRBV20-1.

Sequencing was performed on blood. These receptors were collected from a girl aged 10-17 years with multiple sclerosis.

This clonotype was observed a single time. One end of the junction is discordant with germline, which a read error may explain. This rearrangement joins TRBV12-3 or TRBV12-4 to TRBJ1-2; no reliable D call. The CDR3 is 12 residues long. CDR3 bases: TGTACCAGCAGCCGGGCCAGAGATCGCTACACCTTC. Its translation: CTSSRARDRYTF.

This clonotype has at least ten counts. The junction and the germline gene differ at one end; a read error may be behind it. CDR3 nucleotide sequence: TGCAGCGTCGAAGGTCGGGGCGGCTACACCTTC. Its translation: CSVEGRGGYTF. This chain links TRBV29-1 with TRBJ1-2; D is perhaps TRBD1 (5 bases). CDR3 length: 11 residues. From germline, CDR1 is SQVTM and CDR2 ANQGSEA.

V is TRBV6-6 and J is TRBJ2-7; D is unresolved. This CDR3 contains 15 residues. The germline V gene has CDR1 MNHNY and CDR2 SVGAGI (reference sequence). Trimming removed 4 bases from V and 1 base from J, with 14 bases in between. In nucleotides, the CDR3 is TGTGCCAGCAGTTCCACCCGGAAGGGTTCCTACGAGCAGTACTTC. Translating gives CASSSTRKGSYEQYF.

In its sample, this clonotype was seen a few times. The rearrangement uses TRBV6-5 and TRBJ1-6; the D gene is possibly TRBD1 (6 bases). This CDR3 region has 15 residues. Germline V CDR1 and CDR2: MNHEY, SVGAGI. The V and J ends lost 6 bases and 7 bases respectively, with 16 bases between them. CDR3: CASSFDGQRNSPLHF. The CDR3 bases are TGTGCCAGCAGCTTTGACGGACAGCGGAATTCACCCCTCCACTTT.

This clonotype has a handful of counts. This chain links TRBV9 with TRBJ2-7, with 7 bases lining up with TRBD1. The V segment lost 4 bases and the J segment 7 bases; nucleotides outside the gene matches: 14. The germline V gene encodes CDR1 SGDLS and CDR2 YYNGEE. This CDR3 spans 15 amino acids. CDR3 residues: CASSPPGQRSSEQYF. The DNA of the CDR3 is TGTGCCAGCAGCCCCCCGGGACAGCGGTCGAGTGAGCAGTACTTC.

Concerning this clonotype itself: One end of the junction does not line up with germline, which may come from a read error. This chain connects TRBV29-1 to TRBJ2-3, with unresolved D. The V gene's germline CDR1 is SQVTM and CDR2 ANQGSEA. The CDR3 has 12 residues. CDR3 sequence reads: CSVAPSTDTRYF. CDR3 nucleotide sequence: TGCAGCGTGGCTCCAAGCACAGATACGCGGTATTTT.

This clonotype has just a few counts. CDR3 loop: CSVEETGSYGYTF. CDR3 sequence (DNA): TGCAGCGTTGAGGAGACAGGGAGTTATGGCTACACCTTC. The chain has TRBV29-1 and TRBJ1-2; TRBD1 matches 7 bases. Trimming at V came to 3 bases and at J to 5 bases, leaving 6 bases not matched to a gene. The CDR3 runs to 13 residues. From germline, CDR1 is SQVTM and CDR2 ANQGSEA.

The rearrangement joins TRBV20-1 to TRBJ1-5, with TRBD1 matching over 7 bases. Germline CDR1 is DFQATT and CDR2 is SNEGSKA (reference sequence). J gave up 5 bases and V 4 bases, and 11 bases lay outside the gene matches. The CDR3 is 15 residues long. The CDR3 bases are TGCAGTGCTAACCGACAGGGCCGGGGGGATCAGCCCCAGCATTTT. Its protein product is CSANRQGRGDQPQHF.

J is TRBJ2-1 and V is TRBV20-1; the D gene is possibly TRBD2 (6 bases). V gave up 2 bases and J gave up 5 bases, with 10 bases separating them. Germline V gene data show CDR1 as DFQATT and CDR2 as SNEGSKA (reference sequence). This CDR3 comprises 13 residues. The CDR3: CSARPGLDNEQFF. As DNA, the CDR3 is TGCAGTGCTAGACCGGGACTCGACAATGAGCAGTTCTTC.

The chain carries TRBV28 and TRBJ2-1; TRBD2 agrees at 9 bases. The CDR3 covers 19 residues. In germline, CDR1 is MDHEN, CDR2 SYDVKM. V lost 5 bases and J lost 9; bases outside the gene matches: 23. CDR3 DNA sequence: TGTGCCAGCAGTCGGATCGGGGGGAGGGCAACTCTAGCGGGAAGTGAGCAGTTCTTC. Residues: CASSRIGGRATLAGSEQFF.

V and J are TRBV7-2 and TRBJ2-5; D is undetermined. The CDR3 contains 13 residues. CDR1 and CDR2 (germline): SGHTA, FQGNSA. The ends were cut back, 6 bases at V and 2 bases at J, with 10 bases in the middle. The CDR3 DNA sequence: TGTGCCAGCAGTTACACGTCTCAAGAGACCCAGTACTTC. This sequence encodes CASSYTSQETQYF.

The chain employs TRBV7-3 and TRBJ1-1, with D tentatively TRBD1 (6 bases). The V end lost 6 bases, the J end lost 4 bases, and 12 bases lay between the germline ends. This CDR3 has 13 amino acids. Looked up from germline, CDR1 is SGHTA and CDR2 is FQGTGA. The CDR3 DNA follows: TGTGCCAGCAGACAACAGGGAGTCACTGAAGCTTTCTTT. It translates to CASRQQGVTEAFF.

This rearrangement joins TRBV7-4 to TRBJ2-7; D remains unclear. The CDR3 totals 11 residues. Germline loops: CDR1 SGHVT, CDR2 SQSDAQ. Trimming pared 2 bases from V and 7 bases from J, leaving 6 bases between. CDR3 in DNA: TGTGCCAGCAGCTTATACCAGGAGCAGTACTTC. It yields the protein CASSLYQEQYF. The whole variable domain, remainder taken from reference TRBV7-4 and TRBJ2-7, is GAGVSQSPRYKVAKRGRDVALRCDSISGHVTLYWYRQTLGQGSEVLTYSQSDAQRDKSGRPSGRFSAERPERSVSTLKIQRTEQGDSAVYLCASSLYQEQYFGPGTRLTVT.

The CDR3: CSARGGRAPGTQYF. The CDR3 DNA reads as TGCAGTGCTAGAGGCGGGAGAGCCCCAGGGACGCAGTATTTT. V and J are TRBV20-1 and TRBJ2-3; 7 bases are a match to TRBD2. Trimming cost V 1 base and J 9 bases; bases outside gene matches: 10. In germline, CDR1 is DFQATT, CDR2 SNEGSKA (reference sequence). This CDR3 has 14 amino acids.